This TCR beta chain was sequenced in a study of blood T cell repertoires in COVID-19. Study information: Samples of COVID-19 (acute and convalescent) were obtained from the United States, Italy and Spain. PBMCs, B-cell-depleted T cells, or T cells provided the cDNA or gDNA that made up the material.

Clones were sequenced by immunoSEQ multiplex PCR, and TCRdb holds only the in-frame ones, with some missing. This table holds a few hundred thousand clones, approximately 86% found once. This CDR3 contains 16 residues. Germline V gene sequence: CDR1 LNHNV, CDR2 YYDKDF (reference sequence). With 5 bases clipped from V and 6 bases from J, the junction kept 11 bases outside the gene matches. The specimen was peripheral blood. The chain combines TRBV15 with TRBJ2-1, with 9 bases lining up with TRBD2. The sequence came from a man in his forties who had recovered from COVID-19. CDR3 DNA: TGTGCCACCAGCCGCCGATTTAGCGGGGGCATCAATGAGCAGTTCTTC. It specifies CATSRRFSGGINEQFF.